Below, 8 T cell receptor beta chains from the same sample are listed, as sequenced in a study of shared clonotypes between healthy human individuals. Method: immunoSEQ multiplex PCR; TCRdb's copy keeps in-frame clones and lacks some. The data show roughly 2,000,000 clones, with over 85% seen just once and around 1.7% held by the top ten. CD45RO negativity and positive selection for CCR7 defined naive CD8 cells, a population that excluded terminally differentiated effector memory CD45RA+ cells. The sequenced material came from naive CD8+ T cells from PBMCs. These receptors came from a man between 18 and 35 years old in good health. Some clones in this sample may be carry-over from other donors' samples.

The rearrangement uses TRBV18 and TRBJ1-5, with D hard to call. This CDR3 comprises 16 residues. The germline V gene has CDR1 KGHSH and CDR2 LQKENI. The germline V and J ends were trimmed by 2 bases and 0 bases, with 11 bases remaining between them. CDR3 in amino acids: CASSPSGLYSNQPQHF. CDR3 coding DNA: TGTGCCAGCTCACCATCGGGGTTATATAGCAATCAGCCCCAGCATTTT.

This clone occurred once. The chain uses TRBV29-1 and TRBJ1-1; no firm D call. This CDR3 spans 14 amino acids. Germline V lookup: CDR1 SQVTM, CDR2 ANQGSEA. Trimming took off 3 bases at V and 1 base at J, with 12 bases between the two ends. This CDR3 is CSVELASANTEAFF. The CDR3 DNA is TGCAGCGTTGAGTTAGCTAGCGCGAACACTGAAGCTTTCTTT.

This chain connects TRBV27 to TRBJ2-7; D remains unclear. The CDR3 extends over 15 amino acids. Germline-derived CDR1 and CDR2 are MNHEY and SMNVEV (reference sequence). Between the trimmed V and J ends, which lost 3 bases and 0 bases, there was a span of 12 bases. CDR3 in amino acids: CASSLRAPSSYEQYF. In nucleotides, the CDR3 is TGTGCCAGCAGTTTGAGAGCTCCCAGCTCCTACGAGCAGTACTTC.

V and J are TRBV9 and TRBJ2-3, with 11 nucleotides matching TRBD1. Unmatched junction bases numbered 7, after V lost 1 base and J lost 3 bases. Germline assignment: CDR1 SGDLS and CDR2 YYNGEE. This CDR3 region has 17 residues. CDR3: CASSVTQDRGLTDTQYF. The DNA for the CDR3 is TGTGCCAGCAGCGTAACCCAGGACAGGGGGCTGACAGATACGCAGTATTTT.

This chain joins TRBV7-6 and TRBJ2-2; D possibly corresponds to TRBD2 (5 bases). V was shortened by 5 bases and J by 7 bases, with 26 bases between the two germline ends. This CDR3 spans 18 amino acids. The V gene's germline CDR1 is SGHVS and CDR2 FNYEAQ. CDR3 residues: CASSASQRLVTSGGELFF. Here the CDR3 DNA reads TGTGCCAGCAGCGCTAGCCAAAGGCTAGTCACTTCAGGCGGGGAGCTGTTTTTT.

The V call is TRBV28, the J call TRBJ2-7, with D maybe TRBD1 (5 bases). Trimming stripped 4 bases from V and 0 bases from J, with 13 bases between. Germline V gene lookup returns CDR1 MDHEN and CDR2 SYDVKM. This CDR3 is 15 amino acids long. The CDR3, as DNA: TGTGCCAGCAGTTCAGGACAAGCTAGCTCCTACGAGCAGTACTTC. Translation gives CASSSGQASSYEQYF.

The V gene is TRBV7-3, the J gene TRBJ2-4; the D gene could be TRBD1 or TRBD2 (6 bases each). The CDR3 spans 16 residues. V was pared by 1 base and J by 0 bases, with 10 bases between. The germline V gene has CDR1 SGHTA and CDR2 FQGTGA. The CDR3 coding sequence is TGTGCCAGCAGCTTAATACGGGGGCGAGCCAAAAACATTCAGTACTTC. This sequence encodes CASSLIRGRAKNIQYF.

A few counts support this clone. J is TRBJ1-5 and V is TRBV19; D ambiguous. The CDR3 has 14 residues. The germline gives CDR1 LNHDA, CDR2 SQIVND (reference sequence). The V and J ends lost 3 bases and 0 bases respectively, with 6 bases between them. For the CDR3, the DNA is TGTGCCAGTAGTATTGACGGTAGCAATCAGCCCCAGCATTTT. Translation: CASSIDGSNQPQHF. Looking up the rest from reference TRBV19 and TRBJ1-5 gives the full variable domain: DGGITQSPKYLFRKEGQNVTLSCEQNLNHDAMYWYRQDPGQGLRLIYYSQIVNDFQKGDIAEGYSVSREKKESFPLTVTSAQKNPTAFYLCASSIDGSNQPQHFGDGTRLSIL.